A selection of T cell receptor beta chains follows, all from one sample in a study of cytomegalovirus exposure and HLA in healthy donors. Sequencing used immunoSEQ multiplex PCR; TCRdb keeps in-frame clones, though not all of them. The data show about 170,000 clones, with over 80% seen just once and 2.3% held by the top ten. The sequenced sample consisted of PBMCs. Source of these receptors: a male donor in good health and CMV-seronegative. CDR3s include the opening cysteine and the closing phenylalanine or tryptophan. A D gene is named only where the DNA matches it firmly.

v_call,d_call,j_call,cdr3_nt,cdr3_aa
TRBV6-1,NA,TRBJ2-5,TGTGCCAGCAGTGAAGCGGGGCCCGGGAGGACCCAGTACTTC,CASSEAGPGRTQYF
TRBV9,NA,TRBJ2-7,TGTGCCAGCAGCGCAACCCATACAGGCCCCTACTACGAGCAGTACTTC,CASSATHTGPYYEQYF
TRBV5-4,NA,TRBJ2-6,TGTGCCAGCACCCCCAAGGGAGGGGGCTCTGGGGCCAACGTCCTGACTTTC,CASTPKGGGSGANVLTF
TRBV9,TRBD1,TRBJ1-6,TGTGCCAGCAGCGCCCAACAGGGGACGGTCGGTCCCCTCCACTTT,CASSAQQGTVGPLHF
TRBV2,NA,TRBJ1-1,TGTGCCAGCAGGATTATCAGTAACACTGAAGCTTTCTTT,CASRIISNTEAFF
TRBV11-2,TRBD2,TRBJ2-1,TGTGCCAGCAGCTTAAATAGCGGGGGGGTGGATGAGCAGTTCTTC,CASSLNSGGVDEQFF
TRBV19,TRBD1,TRBJ2-3,TGTGCCAGTAGTGGGTCGACAGGGGTTGGTTTCGGGTATTTT,CASSGSTGVGFGYF
TRBV6-5,NA,TRBJ2-6,TGTGCCACACAAGGAGGGGCCTCTGGGGCCAACGTCCTGACTTTC,CATQGGASGANVLTF
TRBV2,TRBD1,TRBJ2-7,TGTGCCAGCAACAAAGGGACAGACTACGAGCAGTACTTC,CASNKGTDYEQYF
TRBV18,NA,TRBJ1-2,TGTGCCAGCTCACCCACGGAATTGAATAGCGGCTACACCTTC,CASSPTELNSGYTF
TRBV19,NA,TRBJ1-2,TGTGCCAGTAGTATTGTTGGACAGCTAAACTATGGCTACACCTTC,CASSIVGQLNYGYTF
TRBV9,NA,TRBJ1-1,TGTGCCAGCAGCGTCGGGGATTGGGCTGAAGCTTTCTTT,CASSVGDWAEAFF
TRBV4-1,NA,TRBJ2-5,TGCGCCAGCAGCCCCCGGGCGACGGGGGTCCAAGAGACCCAGTACTTC,CASSPRATGVQETQYF
TRBV6-5,TRBD1,TRBJ2-1,TGTGCCAGCAGCCGGCTGACAGGGGTGAATGAGCAGTTCTTC,CASSRLTGVNEQFF
TRBV12-5,NA,TRBJ1-5,TGTGCTAGTGGTTTGGAAGCAGGGAGGGGTCAGCCCCAGCATTTT,CASGLEAGRGQPQHF
TRBV10-3,NA,TRBJ2-5,TGTGCCATCAGTGCGACTGGTCAGGGGGAGACCCAGTACTTC,CAISATGQGETQYF